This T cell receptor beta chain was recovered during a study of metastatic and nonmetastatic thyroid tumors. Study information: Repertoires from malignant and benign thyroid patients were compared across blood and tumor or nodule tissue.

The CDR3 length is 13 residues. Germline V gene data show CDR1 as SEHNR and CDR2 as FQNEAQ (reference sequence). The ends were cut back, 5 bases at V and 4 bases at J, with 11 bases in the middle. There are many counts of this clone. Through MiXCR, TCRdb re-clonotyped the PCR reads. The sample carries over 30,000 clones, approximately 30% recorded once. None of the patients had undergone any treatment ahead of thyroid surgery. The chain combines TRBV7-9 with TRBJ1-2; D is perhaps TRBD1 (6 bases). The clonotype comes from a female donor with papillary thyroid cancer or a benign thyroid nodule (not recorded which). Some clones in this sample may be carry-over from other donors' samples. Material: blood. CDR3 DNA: TGTGCCAGCAGCATGACAGGAGGCTATGGCTACACCTTC. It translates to CASSMTGGYGYTF.